This T cell receptor (beta chain) comes out of a study of blood T cells in healthy people across ages. Whole-study findings and limits: CMV status of donors was unknown, possibly confounding expanded clonotype changes.

Primed by a sample-barcoded 5' primer and a J-beta primer mix, a second PCR proceeded for roughly 6 to 12 cycles. A template-switch adaptor that had 12 random nucleotides put a tag on each cDNA molecule. One entry per CDR3 protein results from TCRdb running MiXCR on the 5' RACE reads. The sample holds about 1.5 million distinct CDR3 sequences, approximately 42% seen once. Deletions cut 1 base from V and 1 base from J, with 6 bases between. This CDR3 region has 14 residues. Germline CDR1 and CDR2: MGHDK and SYGVNS. In regard to this clonotype: What it recognizes is unknown.

What was sequenced was blood. The rearrangement uses TRBV25-1 and TRBJ2-3; D call uncertain. This sequence originates from a woman aged 18-35 years in good health. Here the CDR3 reads CASSESKRTDTQYF. In DNA form, the CDR3 reads TGTGCCAGCAGTGAATCCAAACGCACAGATACGCAGTATTTT.